The rows below give T cell receptor beta chains drawn from one sample of a study of cytomegalovirus exposure and HLA in healthy donors. TCRdb's copy holds only in-frame clones and misses some; the assay was immunoSEQ multiplex PCR. Among about 75,000 clones listed, around 80% were seen once. Input material: PBMCs. The receptors here all came from a young man in good health and CMV-seronegative. Both conserved end residues are part of each CDR3. D genes are given only for firm matches. Only some rows state a clone size, as once, few, many or a class for expanded clones.

V: TRBV5-6; size: once; J: TRBJ1-2; D: NA; CDR3: CASSLAQNHYGYTF; DNA: TGTGCCAGCAGCTTGGCACAGAACCACTATGGCTACACCTTC
V: TRBV10-2; size: NA; J: TRBJ2-1; D: NA; CDR3: CASSELFSSYNEQFF; DNA: TGCGCCAGCAGTGAACTATTTAGCTCCTACAATGAGCAGTTCTTC
V: TRBV28; size: once; J: TRBJ1-2; D: NA; CDR3: CASSLYPGAYGYTF; DNA: TGTGCCAGCAGTTTATACCCAGGGGCCTATGGCTACACCTTC
V: TRBV5-1; size: NA; J: TRBJ2-7; D: TRBD1; CDR3: CASSAGTGEGEQYF; DNA: TGCGCCAGCAGCGCCGGGACAGGGGAAGGCGAGCAGTACTTC
V: TRBV7-9; size: NA; J: TRBJ1-2; D: NA; CDR3: CASSLYDSHFYGYTF; DNA: TGTGCCAGCAGCTTATATGACAGCCATTTCTATGGCTACACCTTC
V: TRBV27; size: NA; J: TRBJ1-6; D: NA; CDR3: CASTAVVLAANSYNSPLHF; DNA: TGTGCCAGCACTGCGGTCGTGCTTGCGGCCAACTCCTATAATTCACCCCTCCACTTT
V: TRBV27; size: NA; J: TRBJ1-3; D: NA; CDR3: CASRTYIRGDGNTIYF; DNA: TGTGCCAGCAGAACTTATATACGGGGGGATGGAAACACCATATATTTT
V: TRBV5-1; size: NA; J: TRBJ2-3; D: TRBD1; CDR3: CASSLARATGSTDTQYF; DNA: TGCGCCAGCAGCTTGGCTCGGGCGACAGGGAGCACAGATACGCAGTATTTT
V: TRBV7-9; size: NA; J: TRBJ1-2; D: NA; CDR3: CASSLGQLLSGYTF; DNA: TGTGCCAGCAGCTTAGGACAGCTTCTAAGTGGCTACACCTTC
V: TRBV14; size: NA; J: TRBJ2-5; D: TRBD2; CDR3: CASSPRTSGRASQETQYF; DNA: TGTGCCAGCAGCCCGCGGACTAGCGGGAGGGCAAGCCAAGAGACCCAGTACTTC
V: TRBV5-6; size: NA; J: TRBJ1-2; D: NA; CDR3: CASSLVSRGAGGYTF; DNA: TGTGCCAGCAGCTTGGTGTCGCGGGGGGCGGGCGGCTACACCTTC
V: TRBV10-2; size: NA; J: TRBJ1-6; D: NA; CDR3: CASSDTPEAQNSPLHF; DNA: TGCGCCAGCAGTGACACTCCTGAGGCGCAAAATTCACCCCTCCACTTT
V: TRBV5-4; size: NA; J: TRBJ2-5; D: NA; CDR3: CASSLSALETQYF; DNA: TGTGCCAGCAGCTTGAGCGCCCTAGAGACCCAGTACTTC
V: TRBV5-1; size: NA; J: TRBJ1-1; D: NA; CDR3: CASSSWGGVNTEAFF; DNA: TGCGCCAGCAGCTCATGGGGAGGGGTGAACACTGAAGCTTTCTTT
V: TRBV28; size: NA; J: TRBJ1-1; D: NA; CDR3: CASSLPTEAFF; DNA: TGTGCCAGCAGCCTTCCCACTGAAGCTTTCTTT
V: TRBV7-9; size: NA; J: TRBJ2-7; D: NA; CDR3: CASSLVSYEQYF; DNA: TGTGCCAGCAGCTTAGTATCCTACGAGCAGTACTTC
V: TRBV6-1; size: NA; J: TRBJ2-7; D: NA; CDR3: CASSRSGQFPLEQYF; DNA: TGTGCCAGCAGCCGATCTGGACAGTTCCCTCTCGAGCAGTACTTC
V: TRBV29-1; size: NA; J: TRBJ1-2; D: NA; CDR3: CSVEWGAGYGYTF; DNA: TGCAGCGTTGAATGGGGCGCCGGCTATGGCTACACCTTC
V: TRBV28; size: NA; J: TRBJ2-6; D: TRBD1; CDR3: CASSEVRGTGANVLTF; DNA: TGTGCCAGCAGTGAGGTCAGGGGGACTGGGGCCAACGTCCTGACTTTC
V: TRBV29-1; size: NA; J: TRBJ1-1; D: TRBD1; CDR3: CSVEEDRVDTEAFF; DNA: TGCAGCGTTGAAGAAGACAGGGTGGACACTGAAGCTTTCTTT
V: TRBV2; size: NA; J: TRBJ2-2; D: TRBD2; CDR3: CASSDGRASPRELFF; DNA: TGTGCCAGCAGTGATGGGAGGGCTAGCCCTCGGGAGCTGTTTTTT
V: TRBV5-4; size: NA; J: TRBJ2-7; D: NA; CDR3: CASSLGFRGEQYF; DNA: TGTGCCAGCAGCTTGGGGTTCAGGGGTGAGCAGTACTTC
V: TRBV10-3; size: NA; J: TRBJ1-2; D: TRBD1; CDR3: CAISETGVDGYTF; DNA: TGTGCCATCAGTGAGACAGGGGTAGATGGCTACACCTTC
V: TRBV7-3; size: few; J: TRBJ2-3; D: NA; CDR3: CASSPRGAYTDTQYF; DNA: TGTGCCAGCAGTCCCAGGGGGGCCTACACAGATACGCAGTATTTT
V: TRBV10-3; size: NA; J: TRBJ2-1; D: NA; CDR3: CAISPYREKYNEQFF; DNA: TGTGCCATCAGTCCTTACAGGGAAAAGTACAATGAGCAGTTCTTC
V: TRBV18; size: NA; J: TRBJ2-1; D: TRBD2; CDR3: CASSPLAGGNNEQFF; DNA: TGTGCCAGCTCACCACTAGCGGGGGGGAACAATGAGCAGTTCTTC
V: TRBV6-1; size: NA; J: TRBJ2-7; D: NA; CDR3: CASSEQDNPYEQYF; DNA: TGTGCCAGCAGTGAACAGGACAACCCCTACGAGCAGTACTTC
V: TRBV27; size: NA; J: TRBJ2-6; D: NA; CDR3: CASSFRASGANVLTF; DNA: TGTGCCAGCAGTTTCAGGGCCTCTGGGGCCAACGTCCTGACTTTC
V: TRBV7-2; size: NA; J: TRBJ1-1; D: NA; CDR3: CASSPVNVWNTEAFF; DNA: TGTGCCAGCAGCCCAGTTAACGTATGGAACACTGAAGCTTTCTTT
V: TRBV6-4; size: NA; J: TRBJ1-2; D: NA; CDR3: CASSDSSGLKGYTF; DNA: TGTGCCAGCAGTGACTCGTCAGGGTTGAAGGGCTACACCTTC
V: TRBV14; size: few; J: TRBJ2-7; D: NA; CDR3: CASSQVMYEQYF; DNA: TGTGCCAGCAGCCAAGTAATGTACGAGCAGTACTTC
V: TRBV27; size: NA; J: TRBJ2-7; D: NA; CDR3: CASSRSRTHEQYF; DNA: TGTGCCAGCAGCCGTTCGCGGACACACGAGCAGTACTTC